A single sample is the source of the 17 T cell receptor beta chains below, sequenced in a study of shared clonotypes between healthy human individuals. Profiled with immunoSEQ multiplex PCR; TCRdb holds only in-frame clones, not every one. The data contain about 580,000 clones, about 98% of them seen just once; the ten biggest clones take up 0.3%. The naive CD8 fraction comprised CD45RO-negative cells positively selected for CCR7 and excluded terminally differentiated effector memory CD45RA+ cells. The source material was naive CD8+ T cells sorted from blood. These receptors came from a man under 40 in good health.

This clone was observed once. V gene TRBV4-1 combines with J gene TRBJ2-7; D remains ambiguous. CDR3 length: 13 residues. Germline V gene lookup returns CDR1 MGHRA and CDR2 YSYEKL. V was pared by 0 bases and J by 2 bases, with 5 bases between. CDR3 sequence: CASSQDPTYEQYF. CDR3 coding DNA: TGCGCCAGCAGCCAAGACCCGACCTACGAGCAGTACTTC.

The chain uses TRBV27 and TRBJ2-7; 10 bases fit TRBD1. CDR3 length: 16 residues. V was pared by 4 bases and J by 5 bases, with 11 bases of the junction left unmatched. Germline values: CDR1 MNHEY, CDR2 SMNVEV (reference sequence). CDR3 coding DNA: TGTGCCAGCAGTTATGCCCCCGGGACAGGGGTCCACGAGCAGTACTTC. Translated: CASSYAPGTGVHEQYF.

V is TRBV9 and J is TRBJ1-2; D call uncertain. The ends were cut back, 0 bases at V and 1 base at J, with 13 bases in the middle. The germline CDR1 and CDR2 sequences are SGDLS and YYNGEE. The CDR3 sequence is 16 residues long. The CDR3 here is CASSVDAEGFNYGYTF. The CDR3 bases are TGTGCCAGCAGCGTAGACGCCGAAGGCTTTAACTATGGCTACACCTTC.

The gene calls are TRBV5-8 and TRBJ2-7, with D uncertain. Deletions cut 6 bases from V and 3 bases from J, with 19 bases between. Germline CDR1 reads SGHTS; CDR2 reads YDEGEE. The CDR3 spans 15 residues. For the CDR3, the DNA is TGTGCCAGCATCTCTCATTTTGTCAGGAGCTACGAGCAGTACTTC. Translation: CASISHFVRSYEQYF. The entire variable domain, with the rest obtained from reference TRBV5-8 and TRBJ2-7, is as follows: EAGVTQSPTHLIKTRGQQATLRCSPISGHTSVYWYQQALGLGLQFLLWYDEGEERNRGNFPPRFSGRQFPNYSSELNVNALELEDSALYLCASISHFVRSYEQYFGPGTRLTVT.

The chain recombines TRBV7-2 with TRBJ2-5; no definite D call. The CDR3 sequence is 13 residues long. V lost 5 bases and J 4 bases, leaving 11 bases between the germline ends. From germline, CDR1 is SGHTA and CDR2 FQGNSA. Here the CDR3 DNA reads TGTGCCAGCAGCAATCCGAACATAGAGACCCAGTACTTC. This gives the protein CASSNPNIETQYF.

The CDR3 protein is CASSQGPLAGGGEQYF. Written as DNA, the CDR3 is TGTGCCAGCAGCCAAGGCCCCCTGGCGGGCGGTGGCGAGCAGTACTTC. The chain links TRBV7-9 to TRBJ2-7, with D tentatively TRBD2 (5 bases). This CDR3 has 16 residues. Germline V gene sequence: CDR1 SEHNR, CDR2 FQNEAQ (reference sequence). With 5 bases removed from V and 6 bases from J, the gap between germline ends came to 23 bases.

The gene calls are TRBV4-3 and TRBJ2-1, with 11 positions matching TRBD2. The V gene's germline CDR1 is LGHNA and CDR2 YSLEER. The CDR3 totals 18 residues. V lost 0 bases, J lost 8 bases, and 12 bases stayed unmatched. CDR3 amino acids: CASSQERGLADLGYEQFF. The CDR3 bases are TGCGCCAGCAGCCAAGAAAGGGGACTAGCGGACCTAGGGTATGAGCAGTTCTTC.

This chain joins TRBV7-9 and TRBJ1-3; perhaps TRBD1 as D (6 bases). The CDR3 covers 15 residues. Germline-derived CDR1 and CDR2 are SEHNR and FQNEAQ (reference sequence). Between the trimmed V and J ends, which lost 3 bases and 3 bases, there was a span of 12 bases. CDR3 region: CASSLQGWDGNTIYF. As DNA, the CDR3 is TGTGCCAGCAGCTTGCAGGGGTGGGATGGAAACACCATATATTTT.

The rearrangement links TRBV29-1 to TRBJ2-7; 7 bases map to TRBD1. The CDR3 spans 17 residues. Germline lookup yields CDR1 SQVTM and CDR2 ANQGSEA. Trimming removed 4 bases from V and 1 base from J; junction bases left unmatched: 16. The CDR3 DNA is TGCAGCGTTGTTCAAGCTTTTGACGCAGGGGGATCCTACGAGCAGTACTTC. The encoded protein is CSVVQAFDAGGSYEQYF.

This chain links TRBV5-1 with TRBJ2-6; 7 bases line up with TRBD1. After removal of 2 bases from V and 1 base from J, the junction contained 18 bases not matched to a gene. The CDR3 contains 21 residues. Germline V gene sequence: CDR1 SGHRS, CDR2 YFSETQ. The CDR3 here is CASSFAREPDRASSGANVLTF. CDR3 coding DNA: TGCGCCAGCAGCTTCGCCCGCGAACCCGACAGGGCAAGTTCTGGGGCCAACGTCCTGACTTTC.

The genes are TRBV11-2 and TRBJ2-3, with 10 bases matching TRBD2. Germline V lookup: CDR1 SGHAT, CDR2 FQNNGV. V gave up 5 bases and J gave up 0 bases; unmatched junction bases: 11. The CDR3 covers 18 residues. The CDR3 sequence: CASSASTGLAISTDTQYF. In nucleotides, the CDR3 is TGTGCCAGCAGCGCGAGCACGGGACTAGCGATTAGCACAGATACGCAGTATTTT.

The V call is TRBV27, the J call TRBJ2-3; D is undetermined. Germline lookup yields CDR1 MNHEY and CDR2 SMNVEV (reference sequence). The length of the CDR3 is 15 residues. Between the trimmed V and J ends, which lost 5 bases and 7 bases, there was a span of 19 bases. The CDR3 loop is CASSVLTTNLNTQYF. For the CDR3, the DNA is TGTGCCAGCAGTGTTCTAACGACCAATCTTAATACGCAGTATTTT.

The genes are TRBV7-6 and TRBJ2-3; D possibly matches TRBD1 or TRBD2 (5 bases each). Germline loops: CDR1 SGHVS, CDR2 FNYEAQ. V lost 5 bases and J 1 base, leaving 13 bases between the germline ends. The CDR3 is 15 residues long. DNA of the CDR3: TGTGCCAGCAGCCCAAGGGACGGCCGCACAGATACGCAGTATTTT. Protein: CASSPRDGRTDTQYF.

The CDR3, as DNA: TGCAGCGGCCTGGGACAGGGCGGCGAGCAGTACTTC. Translated: CSGLGQGGEQYF. The chain is built from TRBV29-1 and TRBJ2-7; TRBD1 matches at 9 bases. The ends lost 7 bases at V and 6 bases at J; junction bases unmatched: 7. CDR3 length: 12 amino acids. Per germline, CDR1 SQVTM and CDR2 ANQGSEA.

The J gene is TRBJ2-7, the V gene TRBV27, with 13 bases identical to TRBD2. This CDR3 comprises 14 residues. Germline trimming cut 4 bases from V and 5 bases from J; bases unmatched to any gene: 2. Looked up from germline, CDR1 is MNHEY and CDR2 is SMNVEV (reference sequence). CDR3: CASSWTSGRDEQYF. For the CDR3, the DNA is TGTGCCAGCAGTTGGACTAGCGGGAGAGACGAGCAGTACTTC.

Written as DNA, the CDR3 is TGTGCCAGCAGTTGGGGAGACACACCCTACAATGAGCAGTTCTTC. This gives the protein CASSWGDTPYNEQFF. The chain employs TRBV27 and TRBJ2-1; D is perhaps TRBD2 (5 bases). V lost 4 bases and J lost 2, with 12 bases in between. The CDR3 runs 15 residues. Germline V lookup: CDR1 MNHEY, CDR2 SMNVEV (reference sequence).

This chain uses TRBV9 with TRBJ2-7, with 12 positions matching TRBD2. CDR1 SGDLS and CDR2 YYNGEE come from the germline V gene. V lost 5 bases to trimming and J lost 4 bases; unmatched junction nucleotides: 4. There are 14 residues in the CDR3. CDR3 sequence reads: CASSGGLAGYEQYF. The CDR3 nucleotides are TGTGCCAGCAGTGGTGGACTAGCGGGATACGAGCAGTACTTC.